This T cell receptor (beta chain) derives from a study of T cells in women clearing cervical HPV infection. Notes on the study in general: Each sample's T-cell count was unknown, possibly confounding richness. Combining TCR richness with V gene abundances gave approximately 0.8 AUC.

On this clone: Its specificity is not known. From the germline J gene comes the end of the CDR3, since the read stops 3 residues before it.

Trimming stripped 3 bases from V and 3 bases from J, with 12 bases between. Germline values: CDR1 DFQATT, CDR2 SNEGSKA (reference sequence). The CDR3 extends over 14 amino acids. Clones were sequenced by immunoSEQ multiplex PCR, and TCRdb holds only the in-frame ones, with some missing. In total, the table holds 35,000 to 45,000 clones. V usage is TRBV20-1 and J usage is TRBJ2-1; tentative D call: TRBD2 (5 bases). Material for sequencing was blood buffy coat. The TCR was taken from a woman aged 18-69 years with a cervical HPV16 infection that either progressed to CIN3+ or cleared (not recorded which). The sequenced part of the CDR3 DNA is TGCAGTGCTAGTAGTCCCGGGGTCTACAATGAG. It is translated as CSASSPGVYNE. The complete CDR3 reads CSASSPGVYNEQFF.